This T cell receptor beta chain was captured in a study of cytomegalovirus exposure and HLA in healthy donors. Study conclusions and caveats: The tendency of first-cohort TCR clusters to co-occur in the 130 or so validation repertoires was identified by a subsequent analysis. In vitro confirmation showed a few CMV-associated chains to be CMV antigen specific. The study recorded 150 to 200 TCR beta chains that were cytomegalovirus-associated. For cytomegalovirus status, the classifier reportedly gave diagnoses with high specificity and sensitivity.

A remark on this clone: The antigen remains unidentified.

Produced via immunoSEQ multiplex PCR; TCRdb's table is partial and in-frame only. This table has roughly 120,000 clones, about 93% appearing once. Trimming took off 6 bases at V and 4 bases at J, with 10 bases between the two ends. This CDR3 is built from 12 residues. The germline gives CDR1 SNHLY, CDR2 FYNNEI. The sample was PBMCs. V gene TRBV2 combines with J gene TRBJ2-7, with unresolved D. The clonotype was recovered from a woman aged 18-29 years in good health and CMV-seronegative. The CDR3 DNA reads TGTGCCAGCAGAACTCAGGATTACGAGCAGTACTTC. It is translated as CASRTQDYEQYF.